This TCR beta chain derives from a study of T cell repertoires in cytomegalovirus infection. This clonotype was counted a few times. What it binds is not known. In TCRdb, the reads were re-called with MiXCR into one record per CDR3 protein. This table has fewer than 1,000,000 distinct CDR3 sequences, around 30% appearing once. This clonotype originated in a human donor in good health (CMV status not recorded). Some clones in this sample may be carry-over from other donors' samples. The sequences come from cultured CD8+ T cells from PBMCs, collected from culture after CMV antigen stimulation.

CDR3 amino acids: CATRKVMGEETQYF. The CDR3, as DNA: TGTGCCACCAGGAAGGTCATGGGGGAAGAGACCCAGTACTTC. The rearrangement joins TRBV15 to TRBJ2-5; D is possibly TRBD1 or TRBD2 (5 bases each). The CDR3 is made up of 14 amino acids. Germline V gene lookup returns CDR1 LNHNV and CDR2 YYDKDF (reference sequence). V was cut by 6 bases and J by 3 bases, with 14 bases left in between.